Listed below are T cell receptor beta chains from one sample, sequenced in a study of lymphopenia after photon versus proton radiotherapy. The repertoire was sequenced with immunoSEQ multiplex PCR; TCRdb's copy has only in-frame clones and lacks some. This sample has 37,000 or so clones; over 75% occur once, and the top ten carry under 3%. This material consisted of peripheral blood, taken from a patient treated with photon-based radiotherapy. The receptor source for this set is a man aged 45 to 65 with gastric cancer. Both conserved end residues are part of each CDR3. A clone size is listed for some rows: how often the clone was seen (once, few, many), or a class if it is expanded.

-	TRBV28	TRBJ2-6	CASSPLRAVLSGANVLTF
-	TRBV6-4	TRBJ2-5	CASSDSRLAGGRGETQYF
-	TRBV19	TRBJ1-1	CASSINGGVTEAFF
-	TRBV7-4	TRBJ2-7	CASSLVVLVSAYEQYF
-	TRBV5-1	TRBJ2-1	CASSQGLAGGNEQFF
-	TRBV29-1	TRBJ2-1	CSVDRLAQRNEQFF
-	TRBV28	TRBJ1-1	CASSLFGKAFF
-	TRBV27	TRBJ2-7	CASSPMARDSYEQYF
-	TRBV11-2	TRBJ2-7	CASSSLLFNYEQYF
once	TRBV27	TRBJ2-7	CASKRVSGYEQYF
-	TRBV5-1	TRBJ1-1	CASSLSVVNTEAFF
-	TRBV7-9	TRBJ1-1	CASSLARGGDTEAFF
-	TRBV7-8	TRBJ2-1	CASSLVSRFHNEQFF
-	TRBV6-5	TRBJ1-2	CASSPQGLYGYTF
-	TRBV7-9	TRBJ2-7	CASSLTQTGAYEQYF
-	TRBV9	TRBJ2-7	CASSVDPPGDYKHEQYF
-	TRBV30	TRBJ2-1	CAWTSGMRNEQFF
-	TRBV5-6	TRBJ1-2	CASTFLGTAGRGYTF
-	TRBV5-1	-	CASSPGTTAYEQYF
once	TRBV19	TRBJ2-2	CASRRQGSFTGELFF